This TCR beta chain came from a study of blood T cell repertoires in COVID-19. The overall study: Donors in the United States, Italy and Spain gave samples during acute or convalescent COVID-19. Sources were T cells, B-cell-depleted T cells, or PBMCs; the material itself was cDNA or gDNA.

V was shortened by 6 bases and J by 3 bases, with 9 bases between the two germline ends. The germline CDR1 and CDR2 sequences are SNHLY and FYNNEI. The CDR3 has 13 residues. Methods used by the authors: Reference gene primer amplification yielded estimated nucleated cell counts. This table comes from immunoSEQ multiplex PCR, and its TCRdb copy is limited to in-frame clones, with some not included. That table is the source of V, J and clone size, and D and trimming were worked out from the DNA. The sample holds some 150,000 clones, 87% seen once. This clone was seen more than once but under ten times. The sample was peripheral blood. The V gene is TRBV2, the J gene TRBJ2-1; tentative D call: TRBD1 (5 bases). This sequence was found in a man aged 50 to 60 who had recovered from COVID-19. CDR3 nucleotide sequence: TGTGCCAGCAGAGGGGTCCACTACAATGAGCAGTTCTTC. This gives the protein CASRGVHYNEQFF.